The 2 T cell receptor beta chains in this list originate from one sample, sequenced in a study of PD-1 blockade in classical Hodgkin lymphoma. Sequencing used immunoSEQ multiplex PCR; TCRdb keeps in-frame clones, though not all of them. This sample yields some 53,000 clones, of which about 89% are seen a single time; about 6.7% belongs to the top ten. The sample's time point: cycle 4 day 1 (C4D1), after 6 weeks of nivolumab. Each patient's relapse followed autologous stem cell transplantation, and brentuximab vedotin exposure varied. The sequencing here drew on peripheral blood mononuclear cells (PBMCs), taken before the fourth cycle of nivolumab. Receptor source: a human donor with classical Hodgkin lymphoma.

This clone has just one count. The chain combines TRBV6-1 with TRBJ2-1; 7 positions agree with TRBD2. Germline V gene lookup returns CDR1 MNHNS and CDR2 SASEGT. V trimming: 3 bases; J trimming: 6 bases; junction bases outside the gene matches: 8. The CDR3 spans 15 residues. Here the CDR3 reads CASSDGWEGLNEQFF. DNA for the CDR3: TGTGCCAGCAGTGATGGGTGGGAGGGCCTCAATGAGCAGTTCTTC.

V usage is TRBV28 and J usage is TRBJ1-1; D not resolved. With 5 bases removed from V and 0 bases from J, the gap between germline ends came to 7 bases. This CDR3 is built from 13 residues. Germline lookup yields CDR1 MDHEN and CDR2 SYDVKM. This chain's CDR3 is CASSRQVNTEAFF. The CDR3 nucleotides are TGTGCCAGCAGTCGCCAGGTGAACACTGAAGCTTTCTTT.